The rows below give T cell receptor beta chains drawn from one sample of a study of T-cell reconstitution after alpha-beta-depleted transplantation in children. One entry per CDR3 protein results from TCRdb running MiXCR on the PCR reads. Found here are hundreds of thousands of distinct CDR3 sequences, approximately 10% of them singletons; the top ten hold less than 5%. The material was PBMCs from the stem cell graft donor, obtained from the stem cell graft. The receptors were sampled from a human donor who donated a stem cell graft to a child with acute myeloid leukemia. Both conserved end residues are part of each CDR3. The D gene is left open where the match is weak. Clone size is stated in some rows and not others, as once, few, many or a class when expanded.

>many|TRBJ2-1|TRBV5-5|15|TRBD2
CASSSFGTSSLEQFF
TGTGCCAGCAGCTCCTTCGGGACTAGCTCCTTAGAGCAGTTCTTC
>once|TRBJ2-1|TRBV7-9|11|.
CASTRDGAQFF
TGTGCCAGCACCCGGGACGGCGCGCAGTTCTTC
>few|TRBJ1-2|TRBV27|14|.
CASSLGRSNPHYTF
TGTGCCAGCAGTTTGGGGCGGAGCAACCCCCACTACACCTTC
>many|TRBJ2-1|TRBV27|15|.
CASSPMTHSYNEQFF
TGTGCCAGCAGTCCGATGACCCATTCCTACAATGAGCAGTTCTTC
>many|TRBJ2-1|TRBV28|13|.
CASKGPSYNEQFF
TGTGCCAGCAAGGGGCCCTCCTACAATGAGCAGTTCTTC
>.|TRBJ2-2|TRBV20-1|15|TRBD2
CSAPKAAGLTGELFF
TGCAGTGCCCCCAAGGCAGCGGGACTTACCGGGGAGCTGTTTTTT
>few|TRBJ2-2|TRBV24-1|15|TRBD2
CATSNREVGTGELFF
TGTGCCACCAGTAACCGGGAGGTGGGCACCGGGGAGCTGTTTTTT
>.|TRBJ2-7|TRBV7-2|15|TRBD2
CASSPFSGSINEQYF
TGTGCCAGCAGCCCCTTCAGCGGGAGCATCAACGAGCAGTACTTC
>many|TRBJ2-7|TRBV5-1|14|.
CASSLEVGTYEQYF
TGCGCCAGCAGCTTGGAGGTGGGTACCTACGAGCAGTACTTC
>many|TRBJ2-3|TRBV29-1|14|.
CSVEGARGADTQYF
TGCAGCGTTGAAGGGGCGAGGGGTGCAGATACGCAGTATTTT
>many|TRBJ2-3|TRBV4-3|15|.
CASSRAPRGADTQYF
TGCGCCAGCAGCCGCGCCCCTCGGGGAGCAGATACGCAGTATTTT
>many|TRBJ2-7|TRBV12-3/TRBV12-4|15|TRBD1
CASRTSGTGSYEQYF
TGTGCCAGCAGGACCTCCGGGACAGGGTCCTACGAGCAGTACTTC
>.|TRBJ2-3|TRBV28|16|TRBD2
CASISPGLAGVDTQYF
TGTGCCAGCATATCTCCGGGACTAGCGGGAGTGGATACGCAGTATTTT
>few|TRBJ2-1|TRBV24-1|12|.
CATSSTYNEQFF
TGTGCCACCAGTTCCACCTACAATGAGCAGTTCTTC
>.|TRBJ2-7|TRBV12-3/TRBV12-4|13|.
CASGWQGSYEQYF
TGTGCCAGCGGGTGGCAGGGTTCCTACGAGCAGTACTTC
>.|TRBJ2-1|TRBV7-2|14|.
CASSLVASYNEQFF
TGTGCCAGCAGCTTAGTGGCTAGCTACAATGAGCAGTTCTTC
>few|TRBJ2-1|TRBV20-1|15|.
CSARPGTFSYNEQFF
TGCAGTGCTAGACCCGGGACATTCTCCTACAATGAGCAGTTCTTC
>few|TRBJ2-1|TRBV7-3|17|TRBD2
CASSIGLAGSPYNEQFF
TGTGCCAGCAGTATAGGACTAGCGGGAAGCCCCTACAATGAGCAGTTCTTC
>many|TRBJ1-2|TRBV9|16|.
CASSGALGRPYYGYTF
TGTGCCAGCAGCGGGGCGTTGGGGAGGCCTTACTATGGCTACACCTTC
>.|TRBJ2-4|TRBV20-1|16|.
CSARPRLVLTKNIQYF
TGCAGTGCCCGTCCGCGACTAGTTTTAACCAAAAACATTCAGTACTTC
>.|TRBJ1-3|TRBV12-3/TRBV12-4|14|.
CASSFRPSGNTIYF
TGTGCCAGCAGTTTCAGGCCCTCTGGAAACACCATATATTTT
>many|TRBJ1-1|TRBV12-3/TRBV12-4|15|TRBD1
CASSAGTVPNTEAFF
TGTGCCAGCAGTGCCGGGACAGTCCCGAACACTGAAGCTTTCTTT
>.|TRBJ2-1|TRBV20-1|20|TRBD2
CSARPEGGLAGVWKVNEQFF
TGCAGTGCTAGACCCGAGGGGGGACTAGCGGGAGTCTGGAAAGTCAATGAGCAGTTCTTC
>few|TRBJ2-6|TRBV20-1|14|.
CSATHRAGANVLTF
TGCAGTGCCACCCACAGGGCTGGGGCCAACGTCCTGACTTTC
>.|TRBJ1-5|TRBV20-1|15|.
CSARDPGYSNQPQHF
TGCAGTGCTAGAGATCCGGGGTATAGCAATCAGCCCCAGCATTTT
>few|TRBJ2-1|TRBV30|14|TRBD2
CASPGTSNYNEQFF
TGTGCCTCGCCTGGGACTAGCAACTACAATGAGCAGTTCTTC
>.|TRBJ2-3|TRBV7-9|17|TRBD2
CASSLPLLAGVADTQYF
TGTGCCAGCAGCTTACCCCTACTAGCGGGAGTAGCAGATACGCAGTATTTT
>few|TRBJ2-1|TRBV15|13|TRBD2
CATSRGGRNEQFF
TGTGCCACCAGCAGGGGCGGGAGGAATGAGCAGTTCTTC
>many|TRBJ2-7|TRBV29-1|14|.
CSVGGKVHSYEQYF
TGCAGCGTTGGGGGGAAGGTACACTCCTACGAGCAGTACTTC
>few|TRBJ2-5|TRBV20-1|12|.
CSAGQGGETQYF
TGCAGTGCAGGGCAGGGTGGCGAGACCCAGTACTTC
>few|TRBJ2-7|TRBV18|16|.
CASSPRGQHLHYEQYF
TGTGCCAGCTCACCACGAGGTCAGCACCTCCACTACGAGCAGTACTTC
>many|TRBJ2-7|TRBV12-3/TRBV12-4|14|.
CASSLRDSYYEQYF
TGTGCCAGCAGTCTCCGGGACTCGTACTACGAGCAGTACTTC
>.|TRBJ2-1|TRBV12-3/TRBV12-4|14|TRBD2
CASSLSGGGREQFF
TGTGCCAGCAGTCTGAGTGGGGGGGGAAGAGAGCAGTTCTTC
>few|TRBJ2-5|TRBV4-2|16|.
CASSQVLWGARKTQYF
TGTGCCAGCAGCCAAGTTTTATGGGGGGCGCGAAAGACCCAGTACTTC
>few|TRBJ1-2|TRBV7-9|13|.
CASSSGPSYGYTF
TGTGCCAGCAGTTCAGGTCCCTCTTATGGCTACACCTTC
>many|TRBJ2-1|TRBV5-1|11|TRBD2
CASTSGRVRFF
TGCGCCAGTACTAGCGGGAGAGTCCGGTTCTTC
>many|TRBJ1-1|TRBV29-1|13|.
CSVEDTGFAEAFF
TGCAGCGTTGAAGATACAGGGTTCGCTGAAGCTTTCTTT
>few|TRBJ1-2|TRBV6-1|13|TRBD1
CASSGGQDYGYTF
TGTGCCAGCAGTGGGGGACAGGACTATGGCTACACCTTC
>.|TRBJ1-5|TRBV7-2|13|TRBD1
CASSYRGQQPQHF
TGTGCCAGCAGCTACAGGGGGCAGCAGCCCCAGCATTTT
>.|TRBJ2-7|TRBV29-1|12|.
CSVRDSRYEQYF
TGCAGCGTCCGAGACAGTCGCTACGAGCAGTACTTC
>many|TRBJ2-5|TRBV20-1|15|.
CSARDGSGVQETQYF
TGCAGTGCTAGAGACGGGTCGGGCGTCCAAGAGACCCAGTACTTC
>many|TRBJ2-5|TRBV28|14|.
CASSLVQGQETQYF
TGTGCCAGCAGTTTGGTACAGGGACAAGAGACCCAGTACTTC
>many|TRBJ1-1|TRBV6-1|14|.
CASSIRTMNTEAFF
TGTGCCAGCAGTATTCGGACAATGAACACTGAAGCTTTCTTT
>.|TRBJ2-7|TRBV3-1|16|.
CASSQPLGTPFYEQYF
TGTGCCAGCAGCCAACCGCTCGGGACTCCCTTCTACGAGCAGTACTTC
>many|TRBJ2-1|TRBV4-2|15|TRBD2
CASSPSGAKYNEQFF
TGTGCCAGCAGCCCTAGCGGGGCGAAGTACAATGAGCAGTTCTTC
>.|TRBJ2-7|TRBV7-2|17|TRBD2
CASSPLGLAGGPGEQYF
TGTGCCAGCAGCCCTCTCGGACTAGCGGGAGGGCCGGGGGAGCAGTACTTC
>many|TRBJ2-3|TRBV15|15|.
CATSSGARRTDTQYF
TGTGCCACCAGCAGTGGAGCGAGGCGCACAGATACGCAGTATTTT
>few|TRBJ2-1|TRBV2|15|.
CASRNEVAYINEQFF
TGTGCCAGCAGAAACGAAGTAGCTTATATTAATGAGCAGTTCTTC
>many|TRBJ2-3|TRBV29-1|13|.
CSVERPLTDTQYF
TGCAGCGTTGAAAGACCTCTCACAGATACGCAGTATTTT
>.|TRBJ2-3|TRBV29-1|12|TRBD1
CSVDRGRDTQYF
TGCAGCGTAGACAGGGGGCGGGATACGCAGTATTTT
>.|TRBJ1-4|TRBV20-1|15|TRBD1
CSARDRNRGLEKLFF
TGCAGTGCTAGAGATCGGAACAGGGGACTTGAAAAACTGTTTTTT
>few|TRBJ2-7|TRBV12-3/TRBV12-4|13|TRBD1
CASSMGQGYEQYF
TGTGCCAGCAGTATGGGACAGGGGTACGAGCAGTACTTC
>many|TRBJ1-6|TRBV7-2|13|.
CASSFKPTAPLHF
TGTGCCAGCAGCTTTAAGCCGACAGCACCCCTCCACTTT
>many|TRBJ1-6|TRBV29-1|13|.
CSVVAGNNSPLHF
TGCAGCGTTGTGGCAGGCAATAATTCACCCCTCCACTTT
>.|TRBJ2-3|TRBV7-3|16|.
CASSPGIGLAGDTQYF
TGTGCCAGCAGCCCGGGTATTGGTCTAGCAGGAGATACGCAGTATTTT
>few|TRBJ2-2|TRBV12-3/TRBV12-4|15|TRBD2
CASSLSSGRIGELFF
TGTGCCAGCAGTTTAAGTAGCGGGCGGATCGGGGAGCTGTTTTTT
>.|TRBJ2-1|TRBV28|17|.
CASSLPLGGGSYNEQSF
TGTGCCAGCAGTTTACCTCTGGGGGGAGGCTCCTACAATGAGCAGTCCTTC
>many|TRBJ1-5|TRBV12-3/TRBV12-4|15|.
CASSPTGPGNQPQHF
TGTGCCAGCAGTCCTACAGGGCCAGGCAATCAGCCCCAGCATTTT